Below, one T cell receptor (beta chain) is given with its context. These data come from a study of blood T cell repertoires in COVID-19. Study details: PBMCs, B-cell-depleted T cells, or T cells were the source of the cDNA or gDNA that made up the material.

Cohorts were determined from participant-reported clinical history. Symptom resolution, clearance, or two negative PCRs marked donors in Cohort 3 as recovered. TCRdb keeps only in-frame clones here, not all; method: immunoSEQ multiplex PCR. The sample has roughly 300,000 clones; 86% are singletons. Sample: PBMCs or T cells enriched from blood (not recorded which). The sequence derives from a man in his thirties or forties who had recovered from COVID-19.

As DNA, the CDR3 is TGTGCCAGCAGTCGTACCATGCCCCACGGCGGGAGCTCCTACAATGAGCAGTTCTTC. Protein sequence: CASSRTMPHGGSSYNEQFF. The chain combines TRBV6-6 with TRBJ2-1; 7 positions match TRBD2. CDR1 is MNHNY and CDR2 is SVGAGI in the germline V gene (reference sequence). V was clipped by 5 bases and J by 0 bases; unmatched bases: 16. The CDR3 runs 19 residues.